What follows describes a single T cell receptor (beta chain). Its matching antigen is unknown. The data were obtained in a study of T-cell memory formation after mild COVID-19. The study's findings and limits: Mostly located in CM and EM were contracting CD4+ clones, with contracting CD8+ clones located in EMRA. Contracting clones, day 15 to 85, had balanced CD4/CD8, and later expanders favored CD4+.

Amplification by 5'RACE using constant-segment primers produced TCR alpha and TCR beta cDNA libraries that carried sample barcodes and UMIs. MiXCR was run by TCRdb on the 5' RACE reads, yielding one entry per CDR3 protein. Of under 450,000 distinct CDR3 sequences in the sample, less than 25% were seen once. This TCR was recovered from an adult woman who had mild COVID-19 (a few samples of this study predate the infection). Cell type and time point are not known. The sample comprised PBMCs or a T cell subset sorted from them (not recorded which).

This CDR3 is CASSYSFVGSTDTQYF. Here the CDR3 DNA reads TGTGCCAGCAGTTACTCGTTTGTGGGGAGCACAGATACGCAGTATTTT. The rearrangement links TRBV6-2 or TRBV6-3 to TRBJ2-3; no firm D call. The CDR3 has 16 amino acids. The germline CDR1 and CDR2 sequences are MNHEY and SVGEGT. V lost 0 bases and J lost 0, with 10 bases in between.